One TCR beta chain is described in this entry. As yet, its antigen is unknown. Treatment: oral pan-JAK inhibitor, 5-10 mg twice daily. Individuals with alopecia areata gave both lesional scalp punch biopsies and peripheral blood for collection. PBMCs served as the source from which CD4+ and CD8+ T cells were sorted. The source of the sample is a study of CD8+ T cells in alopecia areata. Study-wide results and limits: Because of a solitary nonresponder, the connection of baseline CD8+ expansion to response stays uncertain. Among the 100 top clones, expanded CD8+ clones, like scalp clonality, were significantly decreased by tofacitinib.

The germline V and J ends were trimmed by 3 bases and 5 bases, with 14 bases remaining between them. Germline CDR1 reads MGHRA; CDR2 reads YSYEKL. The CDR3 consists of 14 residues. Extracted RNA was reverse transcribed, and the resulting cDNA served as sequencing template. Generated by immunoSEQ multiplex PCR, the TCRdb table keeps only in-frame clones and is missing some. The sample holds 170,000 or so clones; about 60% are singletons and the top ten take over 9.5%. This clonotype was sampled from a human donor with alopecia areata. The sample here was CD8+ T cells sorted from blood, taken at week 24, from a patient treated with tofacitinib. The V call is TRBV4-1, the J call TRBJ2-7; D might be TRBD1 (6 bases). CDR3 in DNA: TGCGCCAGCAGCCATTGGAACAGGGTGGACGAGCAGTACTTC. Translating gives CASSHWNRVDEQYF.